This TCR beta chain was obtained from a study of blood T cell repertoires in COVID-19. Looked up from germline, CDR1 is MNHEY and CDR2 is SVGAGI. V lost 0 bases to trimming and J lost 4 bases, with 10 bases between them. This CDR3 contains 14 residues. In the authors' workflow: Nucleated cell number was recorded as an estimate derived from reference gene primer amplification. Using immunoSEQ multiplex PCR, the repertoire was profiled, and TCRdb retains in-frame clones only, with some absent. The D gene and trimming were derived from the DNA, and the V and J assignments and clone size from that table. The sample has 100,000 or so clones; approximately 92% are singletons.

The sequencing input was peripheral blood. This TCR derives from a man in his fifties or sixties with active COVID-19. V gene TRBV6-5 combines with J gene TRBJ2-7, with D perhaps TRBD2 (6 bases). CDR3 nucleotides: TGTGCCAGCAGTTACTCTACGCGGGAATACGAGCAGTACTTC. Translation: CASSYSTREYEQYF.